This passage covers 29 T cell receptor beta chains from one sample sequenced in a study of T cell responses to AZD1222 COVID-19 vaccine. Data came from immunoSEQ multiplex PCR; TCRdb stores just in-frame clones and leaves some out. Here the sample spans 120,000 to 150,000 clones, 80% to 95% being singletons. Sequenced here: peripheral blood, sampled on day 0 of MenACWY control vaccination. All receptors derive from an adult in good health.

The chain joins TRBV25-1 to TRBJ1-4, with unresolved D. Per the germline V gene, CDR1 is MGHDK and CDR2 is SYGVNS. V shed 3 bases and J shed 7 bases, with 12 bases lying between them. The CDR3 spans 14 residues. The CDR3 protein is CASSEGREGEKLFF. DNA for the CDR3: TGTGCCAGCAGTGAGGGTAGGGAAGGTGAAAAACTGTTTTTT.

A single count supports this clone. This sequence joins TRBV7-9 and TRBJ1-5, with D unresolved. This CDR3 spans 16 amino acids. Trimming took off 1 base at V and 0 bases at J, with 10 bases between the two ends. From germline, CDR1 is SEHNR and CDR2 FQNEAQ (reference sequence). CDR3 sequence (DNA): TGTGCCAGCAGCTTAGGAGAGACTACTAGCAATCAGCCCCAGCATTTT. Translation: CASSLGETTSNQPQHF.

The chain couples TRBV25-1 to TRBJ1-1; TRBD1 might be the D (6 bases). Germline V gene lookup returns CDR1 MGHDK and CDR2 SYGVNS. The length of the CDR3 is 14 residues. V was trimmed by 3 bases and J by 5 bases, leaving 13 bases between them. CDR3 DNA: TGTGCCAGCAGTGAGGGAGGGGGTAGTACTGAAGCTTTCTTT. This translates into CASSEGGGSTEAFF.

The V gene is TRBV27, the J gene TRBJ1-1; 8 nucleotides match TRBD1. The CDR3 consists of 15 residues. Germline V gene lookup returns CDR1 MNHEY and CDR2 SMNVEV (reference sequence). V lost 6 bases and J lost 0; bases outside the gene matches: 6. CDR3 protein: CASRSDRGMNTEAFF. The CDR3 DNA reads TGTGCCAGCAGATCCGACAGGGGAATGAACACTGAAGCTTTCTTT.

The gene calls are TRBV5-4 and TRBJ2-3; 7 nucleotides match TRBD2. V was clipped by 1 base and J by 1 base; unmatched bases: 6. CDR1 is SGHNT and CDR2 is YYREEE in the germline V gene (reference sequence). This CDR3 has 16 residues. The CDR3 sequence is CASSLRLAGGTDTQYF. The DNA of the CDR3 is TGTGCCAGCAGCTTGCGGCTGGCGGGAGGCACAGATACGCAGTATTTT.

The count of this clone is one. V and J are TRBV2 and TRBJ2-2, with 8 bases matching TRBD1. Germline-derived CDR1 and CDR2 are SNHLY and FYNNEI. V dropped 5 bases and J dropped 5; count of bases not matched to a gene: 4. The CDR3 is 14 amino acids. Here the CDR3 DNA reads TGTGCCAGCAGTCCAGGGGGCAGGACCGGGGAGCTGTTTTTT. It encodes CASSPGGRTGELFF.

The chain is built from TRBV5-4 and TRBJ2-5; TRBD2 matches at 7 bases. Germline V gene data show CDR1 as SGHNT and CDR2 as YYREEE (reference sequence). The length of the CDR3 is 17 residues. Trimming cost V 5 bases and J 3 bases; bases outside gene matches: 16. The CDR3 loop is CASRVTLAAEPKETQYF. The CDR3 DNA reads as TGTGCCAGCAGGGTCACGCTAGCGGCTGAACCAAAAGAGACCCAGTACTTC.

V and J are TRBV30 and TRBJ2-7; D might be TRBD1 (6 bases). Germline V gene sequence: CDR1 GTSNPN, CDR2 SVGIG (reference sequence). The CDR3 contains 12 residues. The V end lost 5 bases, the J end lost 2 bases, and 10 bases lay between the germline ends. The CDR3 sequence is CAWDGQTYEQYF. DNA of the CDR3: TGTGCCTGGGATGGACAGACCTACGAGCAGTACTTC. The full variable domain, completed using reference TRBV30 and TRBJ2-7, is SQTIHQWPATLVQPVGSPLSLECTVEGTSNPNLYWYRQAAGRGLQLLFYSVGIGQISSEVPQNLSASRPQDRQFILSSKKLLLSDSGFYLCAWDGQTYEQYFGPGTRLTVT.

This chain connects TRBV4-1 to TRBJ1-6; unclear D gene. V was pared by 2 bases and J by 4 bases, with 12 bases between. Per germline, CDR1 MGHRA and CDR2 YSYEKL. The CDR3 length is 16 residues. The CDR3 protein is CASSQPRRGYNSPLHF. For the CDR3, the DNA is TGCGCCAGCAGCCAACCCCGTCGGGGATATAATTCACCCCTCCACTTT.

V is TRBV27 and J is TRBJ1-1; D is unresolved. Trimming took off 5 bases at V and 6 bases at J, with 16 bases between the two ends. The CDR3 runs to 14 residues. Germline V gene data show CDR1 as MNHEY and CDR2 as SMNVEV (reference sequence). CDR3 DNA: TGTGCCAGCAGTAACCCTCCCCCAAGTTCTGAAGCTTTCTTT. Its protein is CASSNPPPSSEAFF.

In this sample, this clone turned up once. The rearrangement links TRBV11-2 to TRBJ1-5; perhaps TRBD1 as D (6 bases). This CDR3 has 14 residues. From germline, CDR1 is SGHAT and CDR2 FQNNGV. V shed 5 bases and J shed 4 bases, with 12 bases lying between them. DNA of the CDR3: TGTGCCAGCAGCCCCGGGACACTGAATCAGCCCCAGCATTTT. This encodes CASSPGTLNQPQHF.

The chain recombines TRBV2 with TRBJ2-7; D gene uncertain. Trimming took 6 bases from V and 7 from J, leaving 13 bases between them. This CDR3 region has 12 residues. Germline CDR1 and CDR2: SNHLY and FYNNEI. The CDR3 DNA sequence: TGTGCCAGCAGCGCTGACCAGAGAGAGCAGTACTTC. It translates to CASSADQREQYF.

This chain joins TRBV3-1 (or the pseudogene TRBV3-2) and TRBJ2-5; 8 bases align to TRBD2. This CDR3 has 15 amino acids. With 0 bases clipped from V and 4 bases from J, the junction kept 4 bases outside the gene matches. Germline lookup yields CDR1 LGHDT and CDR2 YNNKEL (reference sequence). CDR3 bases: TGTGCCAGCAGCCAAGATCTAAGCGGGGGAGAGACCCAGTACTTC. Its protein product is CASSQDLSGGETQYF.

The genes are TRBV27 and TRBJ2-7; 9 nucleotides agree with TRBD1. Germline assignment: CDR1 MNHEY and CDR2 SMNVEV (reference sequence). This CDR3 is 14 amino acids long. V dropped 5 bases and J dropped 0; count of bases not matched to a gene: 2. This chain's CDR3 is CASSGTGSSYEQYF. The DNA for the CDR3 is TGTGCCAGCAGTGGGACAGGGAGCTCCTACGAGCAGTACTTC.

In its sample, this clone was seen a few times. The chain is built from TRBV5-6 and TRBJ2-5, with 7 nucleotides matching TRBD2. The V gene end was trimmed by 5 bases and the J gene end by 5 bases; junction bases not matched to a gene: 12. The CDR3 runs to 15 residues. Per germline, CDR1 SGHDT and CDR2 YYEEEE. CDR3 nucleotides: TGTGCCAGCAGTCCCGGGGAGGGACGAATTGAGACCCAGTACTTC. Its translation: CASSPGEGRIETQYF.

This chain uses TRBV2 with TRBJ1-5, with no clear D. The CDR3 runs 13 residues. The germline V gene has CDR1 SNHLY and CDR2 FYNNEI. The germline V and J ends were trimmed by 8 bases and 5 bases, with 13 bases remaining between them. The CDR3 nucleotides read TGTGCCAGCGTGGCGGTGGCCGATCAGCCCCAGCATTTT. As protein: CASVAVADQPQHF. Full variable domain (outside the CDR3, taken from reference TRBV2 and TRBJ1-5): EPEVTQTPSHQVTQMGQEVILRCVPISNHLYFYWYRQILGQKVEFLVSFYNNEISEKSEIFDDQFSVERPDGSNFTLKIRSTKLEDSAMYFCASVAVADQPQHFGDGTRLSIL.

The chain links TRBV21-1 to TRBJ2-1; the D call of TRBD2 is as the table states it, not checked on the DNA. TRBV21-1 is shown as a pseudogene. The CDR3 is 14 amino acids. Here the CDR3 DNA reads TGTGCCAGCAGCAAAGCGCTTTCTAGACATGAGCAGTTCTTC. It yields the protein CASSKALSRHEQFF.

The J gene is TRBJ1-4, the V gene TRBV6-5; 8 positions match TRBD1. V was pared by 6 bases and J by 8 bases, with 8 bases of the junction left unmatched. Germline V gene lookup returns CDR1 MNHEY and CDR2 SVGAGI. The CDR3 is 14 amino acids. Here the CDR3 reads CASRGRGPGEKLFF. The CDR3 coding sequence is TGTGCCAGCAGGGGCAGGGGGCCGGGGGAAAAACTGTTTTTT.

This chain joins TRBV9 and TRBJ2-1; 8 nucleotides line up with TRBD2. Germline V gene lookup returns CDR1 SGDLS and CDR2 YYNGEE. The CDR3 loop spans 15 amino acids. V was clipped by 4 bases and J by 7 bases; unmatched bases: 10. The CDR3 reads CASSKTGGSGNEQFF. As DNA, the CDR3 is TGTGCCAGCAGCAAAACGGGGGGGAGTGGAAATGAGCAGTTCTTC.

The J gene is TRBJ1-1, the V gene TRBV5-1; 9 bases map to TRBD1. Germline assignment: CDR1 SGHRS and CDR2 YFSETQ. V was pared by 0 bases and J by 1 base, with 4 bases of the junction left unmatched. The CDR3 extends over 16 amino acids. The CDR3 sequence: CASSLEPGQGNTEAFF. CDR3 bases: TGCGCCAGCAGCTTGGAACCGGGACAGGGGAACACTGAAGCTTTCTTT.

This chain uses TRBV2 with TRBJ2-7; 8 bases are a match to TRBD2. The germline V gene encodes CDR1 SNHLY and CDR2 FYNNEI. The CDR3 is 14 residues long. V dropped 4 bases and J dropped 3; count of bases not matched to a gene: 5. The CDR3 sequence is CASSGLSGSYEQYF. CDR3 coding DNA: TGTGCCAGCAGTGGACTGAGCGGGAGCTACGAGCAGTACTTC.

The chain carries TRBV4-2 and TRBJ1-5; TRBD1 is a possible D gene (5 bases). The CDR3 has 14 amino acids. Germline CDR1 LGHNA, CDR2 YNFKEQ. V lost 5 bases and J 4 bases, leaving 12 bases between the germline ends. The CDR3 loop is CASSTRQTNQPQHF. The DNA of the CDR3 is TGTGCCAGCAGCACCCGACAGACTAATCAGCCCCAGCATTTT.

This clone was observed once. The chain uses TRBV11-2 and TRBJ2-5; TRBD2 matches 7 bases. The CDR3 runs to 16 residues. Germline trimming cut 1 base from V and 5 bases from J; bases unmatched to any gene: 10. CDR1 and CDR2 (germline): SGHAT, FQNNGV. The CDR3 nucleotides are TGTGCCAGCAGCTTAGTTGCAGCGGGGTATGGCGAGACCCAGTACTTC. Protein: CASSLVAAGYGETQYF.

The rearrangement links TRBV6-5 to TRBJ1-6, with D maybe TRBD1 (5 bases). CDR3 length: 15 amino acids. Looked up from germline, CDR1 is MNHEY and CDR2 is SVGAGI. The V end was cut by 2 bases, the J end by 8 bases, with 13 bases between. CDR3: CASSYRRGGDSPLHF. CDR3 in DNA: TGTGCCAGCAGTTACCGGAGGGGAGGGGATTCACCCCTCCACTTT.

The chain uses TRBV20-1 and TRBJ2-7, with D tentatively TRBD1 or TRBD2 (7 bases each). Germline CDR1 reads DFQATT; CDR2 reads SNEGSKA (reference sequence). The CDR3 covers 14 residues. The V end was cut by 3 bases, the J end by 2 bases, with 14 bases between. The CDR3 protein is CSASVSGGAYEQYF. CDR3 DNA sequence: TGCAGTGCTAGTGTATCAGGGGGGGCCTACGAGCAGTACTTC.

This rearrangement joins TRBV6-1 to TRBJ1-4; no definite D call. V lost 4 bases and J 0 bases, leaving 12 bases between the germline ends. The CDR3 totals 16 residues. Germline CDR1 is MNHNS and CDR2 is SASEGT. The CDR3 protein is CASSVGKTTTNEKLFF. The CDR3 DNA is TGTGCCAGCAGTGTAGGAAAGACAACAACTAATGAAAAACTGTTTTTT.

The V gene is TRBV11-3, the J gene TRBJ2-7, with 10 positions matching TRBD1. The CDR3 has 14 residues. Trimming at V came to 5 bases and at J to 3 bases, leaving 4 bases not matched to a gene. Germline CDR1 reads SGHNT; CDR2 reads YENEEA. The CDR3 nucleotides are TGTGCCAGCAGCCCCGGACAGGGGGACTACGAGCAGTACTTC. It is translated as CASSPGQGDYEQYF.

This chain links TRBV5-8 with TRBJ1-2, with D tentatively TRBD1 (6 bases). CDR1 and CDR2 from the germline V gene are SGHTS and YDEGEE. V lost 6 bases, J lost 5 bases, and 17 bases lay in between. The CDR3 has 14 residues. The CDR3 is CASTPRGARYGYTF. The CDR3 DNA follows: TGTGCCAGCACCCCCCGGGGGGCGAGGTATGGCTACACCTTC.

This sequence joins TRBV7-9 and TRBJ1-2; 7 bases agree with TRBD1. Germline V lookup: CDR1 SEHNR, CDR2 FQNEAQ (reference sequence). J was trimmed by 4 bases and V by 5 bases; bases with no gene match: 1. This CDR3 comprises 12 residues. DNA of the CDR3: TGTGCCAGCAGCCGGGACAGCTATGGCTACACCTTC. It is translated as CASSRDSYGYTF.